Listed here are 7 T cell receptor beta chains from one sample, sequenced in a study of blood T cell repertoires in COVID-19. Generated by immunoSEQ multiplex PCR, the TCRdb table keeps only in-frame clones and is missing some. The sample carries around 160,000 clones, roughly 87% recorded once. The sequencing sample was made of PBMCs or T cells enriched from blood (not recorded which). The receptor set was obtained from a woman in her thirties or forties who had been exposed to COVID-19.

The J gene is TRBJ2-6, the V gene TRBV25-1; D possibly corresponds to TRBD2 (6 bases). CDR3 size: 18 residues. Germline V gene sequence: CDR1 MGHDK, CDR2 SYGVNS. V gave up 1 base and J gave up 2 bases, with 15 bases separating them. The DNA for the CDR3 is TGTGCCAGCAGTGAATGGTCGGGGGTGGCGGCTGGGGCCAACGTCCTGACTTTC. Translating gives CASSEWSGVAAGANVLTF.

This chain joins TRBV6-2 or TRBV6-3 and TRBJ2-5; D is ambiguous. The V gene lost 5 bases and the J gene lost 5 bases, with 9 bases spanning the gap. CDR1 and CDR2 from the germline V gene are MNHEY and SVGEGT. This CDR3 has 12 amino acids. For the CDR3, the DNA is TGTGCCAGCAGTCCACATACGGAGACCCAGTACTTC. This encodes CASSPHTETQYF.

The chain couples TRBV7-8 to TRBJ2-3; TRBD2 agrees at 8 bases. The CDR3 runs 19 residues. Trimming at V came to 5 bases and at J to 4 bases, leaving 20 bases not matched to a gene. The V gene's germline CDR1 is SGHVS and CDR2 FQNEAQ. CDR3 coding DNA: TGTGCCAGCAGCCCCTCCGTAACTATAGCGGGACGGGCGGCAGATACGCAGTATTTT. Amino acid sequence: CASSPSVTIAGRAADTQYF.

This clone was recorded only once. V and J are TRBV5-5 and TRBJ1-1, with TRBD1 as a possible D gene (5 bases). Germline lookup yields CDR1 SGHKS and CDR2 YYEKEE (reference sequence). The ends were cut back, 0 bases at V and 1 base at J, with 10 bases in the middle. This CDR3 comprises 15 residues. The CDR3 reads CASSLVGQGNTEAFF. CDR3 nucleotides: TGTGCCAGCAGCTTGGTCGGGCAGGGGAACACTGAAGCTTTCTTT.

The J gene is TRBJ1-2, the V gene TRBV6-5, with D possibly TRBD1 on 5 matching bases. Germline CDR1 and CDR2: MNHEY and SVGAGI. Trimming removed 8 bases at V and 2 bases at J, with 12 bases between. The CDR3 runs 13 residues. The DNA for the CDR3 is TGTGCCAGCGGCAGACAGCTAAACTATGGCTACACCTTC. Translation: CASGRQLNYGYTF.

As DNA, the CDR3 is TGTGCCAGCAGGGACAGGGGAACCTACGAGCAGTACTTC. Amino acid sequence: CASRDRGTYEQYF. J is TRBJ2-7 and V is TRBV13; TRBD1 matches at 9 bases. The CDR3 covers 13 residues. CDR1 and CDR2 (germline): PRHDT, FYEKMQ (reference sequence). The trim removed 6 bases at V and 2 bases at J, leaving 2 bases unmatched.

The chain uses TRBV5-6 and TRBJ1-1; D not certain. Per germline, CDR1 SGHDT and CDR2 YYEEEE. The CDR3 covers 13 residues. The V and J ends lost 4 bases and 7 bases respectively, with 14 bases between them. The chain's CDR3 is CASSRPAGIEAFF. CDR3 nucleotides: TGTGCCAGCAGCCGGCCGGCAGGAATTGAAGCTTTCTTT.